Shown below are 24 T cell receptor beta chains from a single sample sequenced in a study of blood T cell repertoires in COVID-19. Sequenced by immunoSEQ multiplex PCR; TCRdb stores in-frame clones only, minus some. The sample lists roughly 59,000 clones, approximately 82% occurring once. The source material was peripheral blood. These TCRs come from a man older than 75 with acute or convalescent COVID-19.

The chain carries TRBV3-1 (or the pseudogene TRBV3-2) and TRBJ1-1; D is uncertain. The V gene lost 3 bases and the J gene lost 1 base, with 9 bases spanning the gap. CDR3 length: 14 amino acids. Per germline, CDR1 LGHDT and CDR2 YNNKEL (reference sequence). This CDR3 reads CASSQALSNTEAFF. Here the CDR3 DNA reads TGTGCCAGCAGCCAGGCCTTATCGAACACTGAAGCTTTCTTT.

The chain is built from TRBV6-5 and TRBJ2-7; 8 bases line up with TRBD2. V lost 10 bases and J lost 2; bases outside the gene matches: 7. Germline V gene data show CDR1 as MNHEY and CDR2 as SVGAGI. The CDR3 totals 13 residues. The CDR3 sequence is CATKSGGTYEQYF. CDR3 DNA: TGTGCCACCAAAAGCGGGGGAACCTACGAGCAGTACTTC.

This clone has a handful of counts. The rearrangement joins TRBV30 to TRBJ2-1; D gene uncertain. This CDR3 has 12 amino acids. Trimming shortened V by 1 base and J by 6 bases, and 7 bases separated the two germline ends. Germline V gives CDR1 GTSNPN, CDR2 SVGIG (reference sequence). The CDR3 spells CAWSGERNEQFF. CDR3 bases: TGTGCCTGGAGTGGAGAGCGCAATGAGCAGTTCTTC.

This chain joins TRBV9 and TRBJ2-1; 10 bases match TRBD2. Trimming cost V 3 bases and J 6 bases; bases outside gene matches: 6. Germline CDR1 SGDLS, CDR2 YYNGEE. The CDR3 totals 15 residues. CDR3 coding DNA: TGTGCCAGCAGCGGTGGAGCGGGAGGGATCAATGAGCAGTTCTTC. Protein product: CASSGGAGGINEQFF.

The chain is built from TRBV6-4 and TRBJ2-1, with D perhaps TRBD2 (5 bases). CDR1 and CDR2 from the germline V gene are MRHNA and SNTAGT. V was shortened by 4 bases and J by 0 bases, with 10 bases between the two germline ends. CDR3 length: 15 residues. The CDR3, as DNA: TGTGCCAGCAGTGTTGGGAGAAGCTCCTACAATGAGCAGTTCTTC. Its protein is CASSVGRSSYNEQFF.

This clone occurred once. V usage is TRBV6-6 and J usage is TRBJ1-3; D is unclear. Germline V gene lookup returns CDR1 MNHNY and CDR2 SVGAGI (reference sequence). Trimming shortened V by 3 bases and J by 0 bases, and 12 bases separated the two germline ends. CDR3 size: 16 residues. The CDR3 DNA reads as TGTGCCAGCAGTTATGGTCAACCCTACTCTGGAAACACCATATATTTT. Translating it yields CASSYGQPYSGNTIYF.

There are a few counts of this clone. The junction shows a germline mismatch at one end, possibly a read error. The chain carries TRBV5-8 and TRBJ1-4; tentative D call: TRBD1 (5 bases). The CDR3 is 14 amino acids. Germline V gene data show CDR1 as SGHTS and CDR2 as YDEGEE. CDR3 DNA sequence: TGTGCCAGCAGCTTGGGAGGGAGGGGCCTGGATTCTCGTTTT. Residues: CASSLGGRGLDSRF.

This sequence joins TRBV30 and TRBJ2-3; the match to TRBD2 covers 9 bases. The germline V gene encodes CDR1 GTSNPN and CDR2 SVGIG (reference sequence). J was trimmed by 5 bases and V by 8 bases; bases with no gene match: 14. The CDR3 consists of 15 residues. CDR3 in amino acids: CATTGRGGRVDTQYF. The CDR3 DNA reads TGTGCCACCACGGGGCGGGGGGGCCGGGTAGATACGCAGTATTTT.

CDR3: CASSWVGGQPQHF. The CDR3, as DNA: TGTGCCAGCAGCTGGGTGGGAGGTCAGCCCCAGCATTTT. This chain uses TRBV27 with TRBJ1-5; the D is unclear. The CDR3 is made up of 13 amino acids. The V gene lost 6 bases and the J gene lost 6 bases, with 12 bases spanning the gap. Germline CDR1 reads MNHEY; CDR2 reads SMNVEV (reference sequence).

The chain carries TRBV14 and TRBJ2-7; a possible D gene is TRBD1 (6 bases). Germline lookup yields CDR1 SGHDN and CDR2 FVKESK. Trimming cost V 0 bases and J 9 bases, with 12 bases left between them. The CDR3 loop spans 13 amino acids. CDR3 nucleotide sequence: TGTGCCAGCAGCCAAGATTTGACGACAGGGCAGTACTTC. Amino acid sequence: CASSQDLTTGQYF.

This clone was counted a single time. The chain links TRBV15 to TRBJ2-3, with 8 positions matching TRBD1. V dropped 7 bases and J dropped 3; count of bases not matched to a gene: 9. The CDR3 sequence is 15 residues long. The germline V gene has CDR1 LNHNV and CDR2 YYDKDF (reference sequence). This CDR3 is CATNQQGGETDTQYF. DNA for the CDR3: TGTGCCACCAATCAACAGGGGGGAGAGACAGATACGCAGTATTTT.

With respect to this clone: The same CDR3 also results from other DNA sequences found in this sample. This chain's CDR3 is CASSISSSYEQYF. The CDR3 DNA reads TGTGCCAGTAGTATATCCAGCTCCTACGAGCAGTACTTC. This rearrangement joins TRBV19 to TRBJ2-7, with D hard to call. The CDR3 contains 13 residues. The V end was cut by 2 bases, the J end by 0 bases, with 5 bases between. Germline V gene data show CDR1 as LNHDA and CDR2 as SQIVND (reference sequence).

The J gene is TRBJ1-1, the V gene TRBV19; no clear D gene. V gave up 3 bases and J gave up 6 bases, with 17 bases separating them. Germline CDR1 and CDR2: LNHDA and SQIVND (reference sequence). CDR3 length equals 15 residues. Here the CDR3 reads CASSIVAGLLAEAFF. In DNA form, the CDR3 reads TGTGCCAGTAGTATCGTGGCAGGCCTTCTGGCTGAAGCTTTCTTT.

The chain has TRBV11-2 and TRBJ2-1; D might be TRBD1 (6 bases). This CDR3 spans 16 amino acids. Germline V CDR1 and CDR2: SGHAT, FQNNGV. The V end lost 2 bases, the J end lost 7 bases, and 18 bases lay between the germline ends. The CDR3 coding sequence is TGTGCCAGCAGCTTAAAGGGGGATCGACTTGTTAATGAGCAGTTCTTC. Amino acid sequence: CASSLKGDRLVNEQFF.

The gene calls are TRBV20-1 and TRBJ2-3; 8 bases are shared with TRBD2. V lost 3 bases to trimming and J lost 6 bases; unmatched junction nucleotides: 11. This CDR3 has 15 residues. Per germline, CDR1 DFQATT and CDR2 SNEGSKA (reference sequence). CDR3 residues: CSASRRGVLGDTQYF. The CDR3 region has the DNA TGCAGTGCTAGTAGGCGGGGGGTGTTAGGCGATACGCAGTATTTT.

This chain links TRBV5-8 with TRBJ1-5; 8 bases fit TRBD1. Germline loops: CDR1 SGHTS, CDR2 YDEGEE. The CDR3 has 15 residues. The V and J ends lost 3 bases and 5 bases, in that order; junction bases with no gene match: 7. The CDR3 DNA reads TGTGCCAGCAGCTGGACAGGGTCCCTTGATCAGCCCCAGCATTTT. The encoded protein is CASSWTGSLDQPQHF.

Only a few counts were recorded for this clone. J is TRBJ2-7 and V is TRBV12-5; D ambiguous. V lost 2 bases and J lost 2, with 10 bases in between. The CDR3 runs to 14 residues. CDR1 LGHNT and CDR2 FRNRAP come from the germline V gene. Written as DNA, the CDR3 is TGTGCTAGTGGTTTGACGGGTCTTACCTACGAGCAGTACTTC. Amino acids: CASGLTGLTYEQYF.

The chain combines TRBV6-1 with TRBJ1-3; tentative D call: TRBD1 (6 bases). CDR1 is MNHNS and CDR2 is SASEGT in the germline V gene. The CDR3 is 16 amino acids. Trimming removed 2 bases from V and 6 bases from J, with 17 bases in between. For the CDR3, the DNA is TGTGCCAGCAGTGAAACTGACAGGCCCCTGGCAAACACCATATATTTT. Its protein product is CASSETDRPLANTIYF.

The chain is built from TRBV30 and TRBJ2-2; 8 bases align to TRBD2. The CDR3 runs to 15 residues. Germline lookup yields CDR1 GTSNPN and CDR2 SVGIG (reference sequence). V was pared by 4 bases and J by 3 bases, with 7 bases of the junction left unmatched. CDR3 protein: CAWMDGRADTGELFF. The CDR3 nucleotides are TGTGCCTGGATGGACGGGAGGGCGGACACCGGGGAGCTGTTTTTT.

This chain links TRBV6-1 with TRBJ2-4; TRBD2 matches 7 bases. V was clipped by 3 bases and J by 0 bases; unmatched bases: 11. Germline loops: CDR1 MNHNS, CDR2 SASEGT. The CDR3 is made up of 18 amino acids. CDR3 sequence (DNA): TGTGCCAGCAGTGATTGGACGGGAGGAACACTAGCCAAAAACATTCAGTACTTC. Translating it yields CASSDWTGGTLAKNIQYF.

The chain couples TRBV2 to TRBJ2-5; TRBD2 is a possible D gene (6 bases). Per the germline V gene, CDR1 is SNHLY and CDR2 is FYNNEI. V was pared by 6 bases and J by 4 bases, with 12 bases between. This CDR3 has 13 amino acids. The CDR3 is CASSGGLGETQYF. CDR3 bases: TGTGCCAGCAGCGGGGGACTGGGAGAGACCCAGTACTTC.

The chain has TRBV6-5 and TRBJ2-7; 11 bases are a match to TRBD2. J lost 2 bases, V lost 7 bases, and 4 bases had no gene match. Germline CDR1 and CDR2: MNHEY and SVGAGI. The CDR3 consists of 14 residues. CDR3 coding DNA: TGTGCCAGCATCGGGACTAGCGGAACCTACGAGCAGTACTTC. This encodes CASIGTSGTYEQYF.

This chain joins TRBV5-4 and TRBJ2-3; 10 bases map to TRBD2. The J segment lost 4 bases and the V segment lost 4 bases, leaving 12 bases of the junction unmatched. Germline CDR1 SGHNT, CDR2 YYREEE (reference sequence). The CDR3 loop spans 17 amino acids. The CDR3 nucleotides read TGTGCCAGCAGCGCCAGGACTAGCGGCAGGGGGTCAGATACGCAGTATTTT. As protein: CASSARTSGRGSDTQYF.

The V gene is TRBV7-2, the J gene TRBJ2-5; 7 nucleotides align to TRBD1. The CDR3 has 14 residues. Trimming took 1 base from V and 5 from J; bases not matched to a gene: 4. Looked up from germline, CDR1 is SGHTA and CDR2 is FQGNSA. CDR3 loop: CASSLGGQSETQYF. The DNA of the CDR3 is TGTGCCAGCAGCTTAGGGGGACAGTCGGAGACCCAGTACTTC.